This T cell receptor delta chain is from a study of gamma-delta T cells after stem cell transplantation. The table lists this clone with a few counts. This sequence is one base from a far larger clone and is likely a read error. TCRdb repeated clone calling on the RT-PCR reads with CATT. The sample contains approximately 1,000 delta-chain clones, approximately 2.6% of which appear only once. The receptor's source is a human donor. It is not recorded whose cells these are; they may come from a transplant donor. Material: gamma-delta T cells.

The CDR3 region is CARDTDDLLGDTGYTDKLIF. CDR3 DNA: TGTGCCCGTGACACCGACGACCTACTGGGGGATACGGGGTACACCGATAAACTCATCTTT. The chain carries TRDV2 and TRDJ1; the match to TRDD3 covers 13 bases. The germline V gene has CDR1 GEAIGNYY and CDR2 EKD. The CDR3 contains 20 residues.